This is a list of T cell receptor beta chains from one sample in a study of shared clonotypes between healthy human individuals. Libraries were prepared by immunoSEQ multiplex PCR; TCRdb keeps only in-frame clonotypes and omits some of them. The data contain around 2,000,000 clones, roughly 95% of them seen just once; the ten biggest clones take up 1.1%. The sequenced sample consisted of naive CD8+ T cells sorted from blood. The receptors come from a man aged 18 to 29 in good health. Each CDR3 is given with its conserved first and last residue. A D gene is named only where the DNA matches it firmly. Some rows have no size entry. The others give once, few or many, or a class for an expanded clone.

d_gene	abundance	v_gene	j_gene	CDR3aa	CDR3nt
-	-	TRBV28	TRBJ1-6	CASSSDTITSSYNSPLHF	TGTGCCAGCAGTTCCGACACGATCACGAGCTCCTATAATTCACCCCTCCACTTT
TRBD1	once	TRBV5-1	TRBJ2-7	CASTPTGETSYEQYF	TGCGCCAGCACGCCGACAGGGGAGACCTCCTACGAGCAGTACTTC
-	-	TRBV30	TRBJ2-3	CAWSWGSQDTDTQYF	TGTGCCTGGAGTTGGGGGTCCCAAGATACAGATACGCAGTATTTT
-	-	TRBV4-1	TRBJ1-2	CASSQDRVGGYGYTF	TGCGCCAGCAGCCAAGATAGGGTCGGAGGTTATGGCTACACCTTC
-	few	TRBV6-5	TRBJ2-7	CASSYRDGYEQYF	TGTGCCAGCAGTTACCGGGACGGCTACGAGCAGTACTTC
-	-	TRBV9	TRBJ1-3	CASSDPTRPTSGNTIYF	TGTGCCAGCAGCGACCCGACACGTCCTACCTCTGGAAACACCATATATTTT
-	-	TRBV7-9	TRBJ2-7	CASSLADSPEQYF	TGTGCCAGCAGCTTAGCTGACTCCCCCGAGCAGTACTTC
TRBD1	once	TRBV19	TRBJ1-2	CASSAGTAYGYTF	TGTGCCAGTAGCGCCGGGACAGCCTATGGCTACACCTTC
-	-	TRBV27	TRBJ2-3	CASSLLGGGTTDTQYF	TGTGCCAGCAGTTTGCTTGGGGGCGGGACCACAGATACGCAGTATTTT
TRBD2	-	TRBV10-3	TRBJ2-5	CAISESGTSGREETQYF	TGTGCCATCAGTGAGTCTGGGACTAGCGGGAGGGAGGAGACCCAGTACTTC
-	-	TRBV6-5	TRBJ2-1	CASRRSGIDYNEQFF	TGTGCCAGCAGGAGAAGCGGCATAGATTACAATGAGCAGTTCTTC
-	-	TRBV10-3	TRBJ2-3	CAIRNTGNTQYF	TGTGCCATCAGGAACACAGGGAATACGCAGTATTTT
TRBD2	-	TRBV7-6	TRBJ2-1	CASSLSGTTLRDEQFF	TGTGCCAGCAGCTTATCCGGGACTACCTTGCGGGATGAGCAGTTCTTC
TRBD1	-	TRBV7-4	TRBJ1-3	CASSTDRGGNTIYF	TGTGCCAGCAGCACGGACAGGGGGGGAAACACCATATATTTT
-	-	TRBV12-5	TRBJ2-5	CASGDVETQYF	TGTGCTAGTGGCGACGTCGAGACCCAGTACTTC
-	-	TRBV9	TRBJ1-1	CASSMTPSTEAFF	TGTGCCAGCAGCATGACACCATCCACTGAAGCTTTCTTT
-	-	TRBV19	TRBJ1-1	CATQGGTEAFF	TGTGCCACTCAGGGAGGGACTGAAGCTTTCTTT
-	-	TRBV6-5	TRBJ1-4	CASSYEVATNEKLFF	TGTGCCAGCAGTTACGAGGTTGCAACTAATGAAAAACTGTTTTTT
-	-	TRBV9	TRBJ2-2	CASSLSGTNTGELFF	TGTGCCAGCAGCCTTAGCGGAACTAACACCGGGGAGCTGTTTTTT
-	-	TRBV29-1	TRBJ1-4	CSDAGTDNEKLFF	TGCAGCGACGCCGGGACCGATAATGAAAAACTGTTTTTT
-	-	TRBV15	TRBJ1-5	CATSRDRGWPQHF	TGTGCCACCAGCAGAGATCGAGGATGGCCCCAGCATTTT
TRBD2	once	TRBV25-1	TRBJ2-7	CASSEVGRVDEQYF	TGTGCCAGCAGTGAGGTAGGGAGGGTAGACGAGCAGTACTTC
-	-	TRBV15	TRBJ1-5	CATSTPYTGNQPQHF	TGTGCCACCAGCACCCCATATACAGGGAATCAGCCCCAGCATTTT
TRBD1	-	TRBV5-6	TRBJ2-7	CASSSRDSPPNEQYF	TGTGCCAGCAGCAGCCGGGACAGCCCTCCGAACGAGCAGTACTTC
-	-	TRBV11-2	TRBJ2-7	CASSSPDSSYEQYF	TGTGCCAGCAGCTCACCCGATTCGAGCTACGAGCAGTACTTC
-	few	TRBV9	TRBJ1-1	CASSVEGTNTEAFF	TGTGCCAGCAGCGTAGAAGGGACGAACACTGAAGCTTTCTTT
TRBD1	-	TRBV13	TRBJ2-7	CASSGQGGPPEQYF	TGTGCCAGCAGCGGACAGGGTGGGCCCCCCGAGCAGTACTTC
TRBD1	-	TRBV7-9	TRBJ1-2	CASTQQGANGYTF	TGTGCCAGCACCCAACAGGGGGCTAATGGCTACACCTTC
TRBD1	-	TRBV6-5	TRBJ1-2	CASSSDRNHGYTF	TGTGCCAGCAGTTCGGACAGGAATCATGGCTACACCTTC
TRBD1	-	TRBV2	TRBJ1-4	CASSGQGSEKLFF	TGTGCCAGCAGTGGACAGGGGTCTGAAAAACTGTTTTTT
-	-	TRBV2	TRBJ1-3	CASSGDTETRNTIYF	TGTGCCAGCAGTGGGGACACCGAGACCAGAAACACCATATATTTT
-	-	TRBV29-1	TRBJ2-7	CSVVQGPLSEQYF	TGCAGCGTTGTCCAGGGGCCCTTGTCCGAGCAGTACTTC
-	-	TRBV30	TRBJ2-7	CAWSGVGADEQYF	TGTGCCTGGAGTGGGGTAGGAGCCGACGAGCAGTACTTC
-	-	TRBV10-3	TRBJ1-1	CAISGLPGDPEAFF	TGTGCCATCAGTGGGCTTCCGGGGGACCCTGAAGCTTTCTTT
TRBD2	-	TRBV27	TRBJ2-7	CASSPVAGSSYEQYF	TGTGCCAGCAGTCCTGTAGCGGGGAGCTCCTACGAGCAGTACTTC
-	-	TRBV5-4	TRBJ1-2	CASSNRNRSPNYGYTF	TGTGCCAGCAGCAACCGCAACAGGTCCCCTAACTATGGCTACACCTTC
-	-	TRBV7-2	TRBJ2-5	CASSLPIQETQYF	TGTGCCAGCAGCTTACCCATCCAAGAGACCCAGTACTTC
-	-	TRBV5-4	TRBJ2-7	CAVEGGMGEQYF	TGTGCCGTAGAAGGGGGTATGGGCGAGCAGTACTTC
-	-	TRBV29-1	TRBJ1-2	CSVIPRGHNYGYTF	TGCAGCGTTATTCCCCGGGGCCATAACTATGGCTACACCTTC
-	-	TRBV27	TRBJ1-1	CASSFGGYAFF	TGTGCCAGCAGTTTCGGGGGTTATGCTTTCTTT
TRBD1	-	TRBV6-5	TRBJ1-2	CASSYSEDRAYGYTF	TGTGCCAGCAGTTACTCGGAGGACAGGGCCTATGGCTACACCTTC